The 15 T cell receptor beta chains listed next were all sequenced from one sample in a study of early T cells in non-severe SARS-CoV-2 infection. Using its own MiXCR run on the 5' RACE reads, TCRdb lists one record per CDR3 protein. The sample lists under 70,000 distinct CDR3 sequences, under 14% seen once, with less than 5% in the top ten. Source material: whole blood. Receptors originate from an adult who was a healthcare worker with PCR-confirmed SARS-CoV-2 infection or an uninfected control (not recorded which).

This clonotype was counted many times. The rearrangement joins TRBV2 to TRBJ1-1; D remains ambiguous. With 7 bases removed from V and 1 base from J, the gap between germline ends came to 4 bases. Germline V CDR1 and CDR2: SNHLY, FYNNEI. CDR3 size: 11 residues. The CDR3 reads CASKRNTEAFF. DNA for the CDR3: TGTGCCAGCAAAAGGAACACTGAAGCTTTCTTT.

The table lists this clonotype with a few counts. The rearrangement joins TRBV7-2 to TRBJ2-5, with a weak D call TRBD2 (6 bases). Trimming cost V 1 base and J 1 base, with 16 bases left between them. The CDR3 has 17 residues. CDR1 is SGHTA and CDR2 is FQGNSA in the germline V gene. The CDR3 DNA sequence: TGTGCCAGCAGCTTAGATGGTAGCGGTGATTTCCAAGAGACCCAGTACTTC. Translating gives CASSLDGSGDFQETQYF.

DNA of the CDR3: TGCAGCGTGAGACCGGGAACCTTTAAAGAGACCCAGTACTTC. Translating it yields CSVRPGTFKETQYF. V usage is TRBV29-1 and J usage is TRBJ2-5, with TRBD2 as a possible D gene (5 bases). This CDR3 has 14 residues. Trimming took off 6 bases at V and 3 bases at J, with 17 bases between the two ends. CDR1 SQVTM and CDR2 ANQGSEA come from the germline V gene.

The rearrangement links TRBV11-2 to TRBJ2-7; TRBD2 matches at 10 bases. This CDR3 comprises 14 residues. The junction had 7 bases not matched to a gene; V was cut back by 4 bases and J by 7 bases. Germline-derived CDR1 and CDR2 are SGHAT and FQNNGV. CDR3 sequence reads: CASSSGTSAREQYF. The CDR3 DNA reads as TGTGCCAGCAGCTCCGGGACTAGCGCGAGGGAGCAGTACTTC. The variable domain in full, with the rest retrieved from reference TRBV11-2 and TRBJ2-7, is EAGVAQSPRYKIIEKRQSVAFWCNPISGHATLYWYQQILGQGPKLLIQFQNNGVVDDSQLPKDRFSAERLKGVDSTLKIQPAKLEDSAVYLCASSSGTSAREQYFGPGTRLTVT.

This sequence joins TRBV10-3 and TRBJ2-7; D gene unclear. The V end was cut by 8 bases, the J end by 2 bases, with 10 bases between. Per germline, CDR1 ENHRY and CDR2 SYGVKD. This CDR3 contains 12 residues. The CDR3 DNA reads TGTGCCATCCGCGACTTTACCTACGAGCAGTACTTC. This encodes CAIRDFTYEQYF.

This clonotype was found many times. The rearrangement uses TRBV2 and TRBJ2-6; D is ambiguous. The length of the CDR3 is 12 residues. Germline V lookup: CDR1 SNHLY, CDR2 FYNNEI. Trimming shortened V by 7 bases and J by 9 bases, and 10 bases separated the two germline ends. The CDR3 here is CASKGSGNVLTF. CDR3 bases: TGTGCCAGCAAGGGCTCGGGCAACGTCCTGACTTTC. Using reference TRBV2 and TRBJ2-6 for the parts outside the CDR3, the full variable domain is EPEVTQTPSHQVTQMGQEVILRCVPISNHLYFYWYRQILGQKVEFLVSFYNNEISEKSEIFDDQFSVERPDGSNFTLKIRSTKLEDSAMYFCASKGSGNVLTFGAGSRLTVL.

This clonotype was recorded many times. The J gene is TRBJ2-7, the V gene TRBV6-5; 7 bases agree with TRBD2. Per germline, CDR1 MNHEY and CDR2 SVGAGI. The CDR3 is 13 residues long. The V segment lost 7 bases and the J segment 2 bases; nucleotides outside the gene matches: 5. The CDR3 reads CASTWTRTYEQYF. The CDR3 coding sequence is TGTGCCAGCACCTGGACTAGGACCTACGAGCAGTACTTC.

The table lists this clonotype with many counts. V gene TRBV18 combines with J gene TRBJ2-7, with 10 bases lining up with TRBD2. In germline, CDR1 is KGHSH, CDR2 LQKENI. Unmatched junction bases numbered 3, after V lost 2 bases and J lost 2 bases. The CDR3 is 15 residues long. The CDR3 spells CASSPKLAGPYEQYF. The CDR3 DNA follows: TGTGCCAGCTCACCAAAACTAGCGGGACCCTACGAGCAGTACTTC.

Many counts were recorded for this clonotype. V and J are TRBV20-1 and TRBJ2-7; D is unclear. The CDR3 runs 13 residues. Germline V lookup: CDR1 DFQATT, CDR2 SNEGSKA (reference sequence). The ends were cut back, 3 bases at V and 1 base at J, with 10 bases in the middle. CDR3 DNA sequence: TGCAGTGCTAGGTTAAGGGCGTCCTACGAGCAGTACTTC. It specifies CSARLRASYEQYF.

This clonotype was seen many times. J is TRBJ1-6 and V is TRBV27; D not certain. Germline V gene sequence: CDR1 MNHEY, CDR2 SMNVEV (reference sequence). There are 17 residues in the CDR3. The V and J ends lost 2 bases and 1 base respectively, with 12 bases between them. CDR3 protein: CASSLSGPRSYNSPLHF. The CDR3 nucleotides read TGTGCCAGCAGTTTAAGCGGGCCGAGATCCTATAATTCACCCCTCCACTTT.

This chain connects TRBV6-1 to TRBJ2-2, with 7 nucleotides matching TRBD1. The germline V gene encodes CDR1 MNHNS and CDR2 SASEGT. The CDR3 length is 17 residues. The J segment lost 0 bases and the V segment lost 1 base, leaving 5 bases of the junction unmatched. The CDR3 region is CASSEVHGTANTGELFF. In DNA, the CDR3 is TGTGCCAGCAGTGAAGTGCACGGGACAGCGAACACCGGGGAGCTGTTTTTT.

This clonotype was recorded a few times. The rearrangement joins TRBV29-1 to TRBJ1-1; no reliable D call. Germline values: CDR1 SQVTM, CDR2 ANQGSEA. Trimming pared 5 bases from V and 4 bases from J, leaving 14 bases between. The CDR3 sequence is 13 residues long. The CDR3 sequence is CSVNFGLGTEAFF. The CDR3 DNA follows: TGCAGCGTTAACTTCGGCCTGGGCACTGAAGCTTTCTTT.

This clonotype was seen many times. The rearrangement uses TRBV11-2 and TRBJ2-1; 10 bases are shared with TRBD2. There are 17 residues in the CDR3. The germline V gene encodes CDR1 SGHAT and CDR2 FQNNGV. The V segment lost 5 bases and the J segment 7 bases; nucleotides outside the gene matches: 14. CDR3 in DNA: TGTGCCAGCAGCCTTGGGGGGCTAGCGGGAGCCTGGAATGAGCAGTTCTTC. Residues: CASSLGGLAGAWNEQFF. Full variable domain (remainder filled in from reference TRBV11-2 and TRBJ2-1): EAGVAQSPRYKIIEKRQSVAFWCNPISGHATLYWYQQILGQGPKLLIQFQNNGVVDDSQLPKDRFSAERLKGVDSTLKIQPAKLEDSAVYLCASSLGGLAGAWNEQFFGPGTRLTVL.

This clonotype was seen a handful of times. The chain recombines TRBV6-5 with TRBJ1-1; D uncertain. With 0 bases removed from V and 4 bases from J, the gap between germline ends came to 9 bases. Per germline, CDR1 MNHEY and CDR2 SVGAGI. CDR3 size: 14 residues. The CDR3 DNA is TGTGCCAGCAGTTACTCGAAGGGTGGCACTGAAGCTTTCTTT. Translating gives CASSYSKGGTEAFF.

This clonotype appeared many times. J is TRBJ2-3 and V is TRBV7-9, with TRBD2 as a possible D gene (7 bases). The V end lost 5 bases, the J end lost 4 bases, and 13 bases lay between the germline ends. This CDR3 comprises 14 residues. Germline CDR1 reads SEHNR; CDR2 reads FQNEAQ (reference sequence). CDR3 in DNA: TGTGCCAGCAGCCGTCAAGGGGGGGCAGATACGCAGTATTTT. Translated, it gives CASSRQGGADTQYF.